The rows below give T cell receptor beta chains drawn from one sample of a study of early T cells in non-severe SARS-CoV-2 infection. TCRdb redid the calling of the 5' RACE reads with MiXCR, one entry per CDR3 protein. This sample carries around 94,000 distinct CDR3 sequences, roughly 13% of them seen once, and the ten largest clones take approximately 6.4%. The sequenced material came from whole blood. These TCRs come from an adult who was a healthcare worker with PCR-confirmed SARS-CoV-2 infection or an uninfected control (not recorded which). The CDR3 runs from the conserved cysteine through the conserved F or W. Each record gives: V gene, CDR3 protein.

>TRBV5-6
CASSPSGSGRPYEQYF
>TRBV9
CASSPDGQTYEQYF
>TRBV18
CASSPSAGDTQYF
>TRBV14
CASSQEEKLFF
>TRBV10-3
CAISMTGRSYEQYF
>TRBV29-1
CSVDPRVTDEQFF
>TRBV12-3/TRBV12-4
CASTLGQIATQYF
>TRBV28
CACAPWRERTYEQYF
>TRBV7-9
CAGRQDLGEQYF
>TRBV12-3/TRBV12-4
CASSLALHRGYTF
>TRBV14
CASSQRSGRVGYEQFF
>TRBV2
CASDSRRSPGNTIYF
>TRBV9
CASSPRLAGSTDTQYF
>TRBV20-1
CSARAPSGGPGELFF
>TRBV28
CASLIPTGEGQETQYF
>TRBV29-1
CSVVGGETQYF
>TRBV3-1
CASSQGLWASEQYF
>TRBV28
CASTEVFRTDTQYF
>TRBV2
CASSAGTHTYEQYF
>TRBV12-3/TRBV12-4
CASSLGAGLYNEQFF
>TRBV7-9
CASSLMGSEKLFF
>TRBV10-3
CAISTGTGLIKDTEAFF
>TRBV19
CASSAGGPIETQYF
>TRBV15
CATSREDRGATIYGYTF
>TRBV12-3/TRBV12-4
CASNQGLEETQYF
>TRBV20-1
CSASPSMDSPLHF
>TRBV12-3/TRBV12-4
CASSLGVLGEQYF
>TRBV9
CASSVRAQETQYF
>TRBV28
CASSSPGMGPPDEQYF
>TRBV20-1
CSARVGLIDQPQHF
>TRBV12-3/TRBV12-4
CASSFYMNTEAFF
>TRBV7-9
CASSLEYRPEAFF
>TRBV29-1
CSVVPFTADTQYF